This entry lists 23 T cell receptor beta chains sequenced from one sample in a study of CD8+ T cells in alopecia areata. Reverse transcription of extracted RNA yielded cDNA, which provided the sequencing template. TCRdb's table, derived via immunoSEQ multiplex PCR, lists solely in-frame clones and lacks some. The data contain approximately 89,000 clones, 40% to 45% of them singletons. The sequencing input was CD4+ T cells sorted from blood. The source is a human donor with alopecia areata.

CDR3 in DNA: TGTGCCAGCAGTTACACTAGGCCCTCCAATGAGCAGTTCTTC. This translates into CASSYTRPSNEQFF. The chain has TRBV6-6 and TRBJ2-1, with D perhaps matching TRBD2 (5 bases). V lost 2 bases, J lost 6 bases, and 11 bases lay in between. Germline CDR1 MNHNY, CDR2 SVGAGI (reference sequence). The CDR3 loop spans 14 amino acids.

The CDR3 region has the DNA TGTGCCAGCAGCCGCGAGGCACCAAACAATGAGCAGTTCTTC. Residues: CASSREAPNNEQFF. The J gene is TRBJ2-1, the V gene TRBV4-2; D is unresolved. The germline V gene has CDR1 LGHNA and CDR2 YNFKEQ. V lost 4 bases, J lost 5 bases, and 12 bases lay in between. This CDR3 is built from 14 residues.

Concerning this clone: Other DNA sequences in the sample encode the same CDR3. The chain employs TRBV29-1 and TRBJ2-7; D is unresolved. Germline lookup yields CDR1 SQVTM and CDR2 ANQGSEA. The CDR3 consists of 12 residues. V was trimmed by 1 base and J by 2 bases, leaving 6 bases between them. Written as DNA, the CDR3 is TGCAGCGTTGAAGGCAGAGCCTACGAGCAGTACTTC. Translated: CSVEGRAYEQYF.

The chain has TRBV29-1 and TRBJ1-2; tentatively, D is TRBD1 (5 bases). CDR1 is SQVTM, CDR2 ANQGSEA, per germline. V lost 4 bases and J lost 2, with 8 bases in between. There are 12 residues in the CDR3. DNA for the CDR3: TGCAGCGTTGGGGGCCGGAACTATGGCTACACCTTC. It translates to CSVGGRNYGYTF.

This clone was observed a handful of times. V gene TRBV9 combines with J gene TRBJ1-6; no firm D call. V lost 0 bases and J 12 bases, leaving 13 bases between the germline ends. The V gene's germline CDR1 is SGDLS and CDR2 YYNGEE. The CDR3 totals 14 residues. The CDR3 region is CASSVGETVGPLHF. CDR3 nucleotide sequence: TGTGCCAGCAGCGTAGGAGAGACTGTCGGACCCCTCCACTTT.

The V gene is TRBV2, the J gene TRBJ2-1; 9 positions match TRBD2. The CDR3 runs to 15 residues. The V gene's germline CDR1 is SNHLY and CDR2 FYNNEI. The J segment lost 7 bases and the V segment lost 4 bases, leaving 8 bases of the junction unmatched. The CDR3 region has the DNA TGTGCCAGCAGTGGTCTGCGGGAGGGCAGGAATGAGCAGTTCTTC. The encoded protein is CASSGLREGRNEQFF.

V gene TRBV30 combines with J gene TRBJ2-1; D may be TRBD1 (5 bases). The CDR3 runs 15 residues. V gave up 3 bases and J gave up 8 bases, with 20 bases separating them. Per germline, CDR1 GTSNPN and CDR2 SVGIG (reference sequence). The DNA of the CDR3 is TGTGCCTGGAGCCCCGCCCCAGGGTATCTCGATGAGCAGTTCTTC. Its protein is CAWSPAPGYLDEQFF.

V gene TRBV2 combines with J gene TRBJ2-5; D call uncertain. The germline V and J ends were trimmed by 6 bases and 1 base, with 12 bases remaining between them. This CDR3 contains 14 residues. Germline lookup yields CDR1 SNHLY and CDR2 FYNNEI. As DNA, the CDR3 is TGTGCCAGCAGCGTCAGATCAACCCAAGAGACCCAGTACTTC. Translating it yields CASSVRSTQETQYF.

This clone was counted between two and nine times. V usage is TRBV29-1 and J usage is TRBJ1-2; D gene uncertain. Germline values: CDR1 SQVTM, CDR2 ANQGSEA. CDR3 length: 13 residues. V lost 3 bases and J 4 bases, leaving 12 bases between the germline ends. As DNA, the CDR3 is TGCAGCGTTGATCGCGTCTTATCCTATGGCTACACCTTC. Translating it yields CSVDRVLSYGYTF.

The chain uses TRBV5-1 and TRBJ1-2, with D possibly matching TRBD1 (5 bases). Germline values: CDR1 SGHRS, CDR2 YFSETQ. Trimming cost V 1 base and J 6 bases, with 10 bases left between them. This CDR3 region has 13 residues. For the CDR3, the DNA is TGCGCCAGCAGCTTGTCCGGGGCCCATGGCTACACCTTC. It specifies CASSLSGAHGYTF.

This chain joins TRBV30 and TRBJ2-3; D unclear. The germline CDR1 and CDR2 sequences are GTSNPN and SVGIG (reference sequence). With 0 bases removed from V and 4 bases from J, the gap between germline ends came to 5 bases. The CDR3 has 12 residues. The DNA of the CDR3 is TGTGCCTGGAGTGTAGCCCCAGATACGCAGTATTTT. Protein sequence: CAWSVAPDTQYF.

A few counts support this clone. This rearrangement joins TRBV29-1 to TRBJ2-3; D is possibly TRBD2 (6 bases). The germline gives CDR1 SQVTM, CDR2 ANQGSEA. Trimming left V 4 bases short and J 0 bases short, with 11 bases between. The CDR3 has 14 residues. CDR3 nucleotide sequence: TGCAGCGTTGTCCCAGGGACTAGCACAGATACGCAGTATTTT. It is translated as CSVVPGTSTDTQYF.

This clone was found a few times. This chain joins TRBV11-2 and TRBJ2-1, with TRBD1 matching over 7 bases. Germline assignment: CDR1 SGHAT and CDR2 FQNNGV. The CDR3 has 16 amino acids. V was clipped by 5 bases and J by 6 bases; unmatched bases: 13. The DNA of the CDR3 is TGTGCCAGCAGCACAGGGGCCGGGGCGAGGGGCAATGAGCAGTTCTTC. This translates into CASSTGAGARGNEQFF. Full variable domain (outside the CDR3, taken from reference TRBV11-2 and TRBJ2-1): EAGVAQSPRYKIIEKRQSVAFWCNPISGHATLYWYQQILGQGPKLLIQFQNNGVVDDSQLPKDRFSAERLKGVDSTLKIQPAKLEDSAVYLCASSTGAGARGNEQFFGPGTRLTVL.

V is TRBV27 and J is TRBJ2-1; 8 nucleotides align to TRBD1. The CDR3 totals 14 residues. The V segment lost 5 bases and the J segment 5 bases; nucleotides outside the gene matches: 5. The germline V gene encodes CDR1 MNHEY and CDR2 SMNVEV (reference sequence). The CDR3 loop is CASSLGTGDNEQFF. CDR3 nucleotides: TGTGCCAGCAGTCTCGGGACAGGAGACAATGAGCAGTTCTTC.

The rearrangement uses TRBV2 and TRBJ1-6; D is uncertain. The CDR3 spans 14 residues. The V gene lost 7 bases and the J gene lost 7 bases, with 14 bases spanning the gap. Germline CDR1 reads SNHLY; CDR2 reads FYNNEI. The CDR3 nucleotides are TGTGCCAGCACCACATTACTCGGAAATTCACCCCTCCACTTT. Its translation is CASTTLLGNSPLHF.

This clone was detected a few times. The chain uses TRBV11-3 and TRBJ2-3; D perhaps matches TRBD2 (5 bases). Looked up from germline, CDR1 is SGHNT and CDR2 is YENEEA. V gave up 4 bases and J gave up 4 bases, with 12 bases separating them. CDR3 length: 14 residues. The CDR3 nucleotides are TGTGCCAGCAGCTCAAACCTAGCAGCAGATACGCAGTATTTT. Protein: CASSSNLAADTQYF.

J is TRBJ2-7 and V is TRBV28, with no clear D. Trimming left V 7 bases short and J 3 bases short, with 10 bases between. The CDR3 totals 12 residues. Per germline, CDR1 MDHEN and CDR2 SYDVKM. As DNA, the CDR3 is TGTGCCAGCAACGAAGACGTCTACGAGCAGTACTTC. Translation gives CASNEDVYEQYF.

The chain has TRBV5-1 and TRBJ2-7; D may be TRBD1 (5 bases). V was shortened by 0 bases and J by 6 bases, with 10 bases between the two germline ends. The V gene's germline CDR1 is SGHRS and CDR2 YFSETQ. The CDR3 runs to 13 residues. CDR3 bases: TGCGCCAGCAGCTTGGAAGGGGTGGGCGAGCAGTACTTC. Its translation is CASSLEGVGEQYF.

This chain links TRBV5-6 with TRBJ2-3, with D perhaps TRBD1 (6 bases). Trimming shortened V by 6 bases and J by 3 bases, and 17 bases separated the two germline ends. Germline V gene lookup returns CDR1 SGHDT and CDR2 YYEEEE. The length of the CDR3 is 15 residues. The CDR3 spells CASTFGQSRTDTQYF. The CDR3 DNA follows: TGTGCCAGCACCTTCGGACAGTCGAGGACAGATACGCAGTATTTT.

The rearrangement links TRBV5-4 to TRBJ2-4; 7 bases line up with TRBD1. CDR3 length equals 13 residues. Per germline, CDR1 SGHNT and CDR2 YYREEE (reference sequence). V shed 0 bases and J 11 bases; nucleotides not matched to a gene: 5. CDR3 residues: CASSLAGTEVQYF. In DNA form, the CDR3 reads TGTGCCAGCAGCTTGGCCGGGACAGAGGTTCAGTACTTC.

The gene calls are TRBV5-1 and TRBJ2-7; D remains unclear. Germline V gene data show CDR1 as SGHRS and CDR2 as YFSETQ. The CDR3 runs to 13 residues. Deletions cut 4 bases from V and 5 bases from J, with 13 bases between. The CDR3 DNA reads TGCGCCAGCAGCGTCGACCTTCCCGACGAGCAGTACTTC. This gives the protein CASSVDLPDEQYF.

This chain connects TRBV2 to TRBJ1-2; unclear D gene. The CDR3 has 12 amino acids. From germline, CDR1 is SNHLY and CDR2 FYNNEI. Trimming took off 4 bases at V and 4 bases at J, with 7 bases between the two ends. The CDR3, as DNA: TGTGCCAGCAGTGCGGAGGCCTATGGCTACACCTTC. Translation gives CASSAEAYGYTF.

The J gene is TRBJ2-1, the V gene TRBV29-1; D not certain. V was trimmed by 5 bases and J by 4 bases, leaving 9 bases between them. CDR3 length equals 12 residues. Germline loops: CDR1 SQVTM, CDR2 ANQGSEA. CDR3 amino acids: CSVRREYNEQFF. The CDR3 coding sequence is TGCAGCGTTCGGCGCGAGTACAATGAGCAGTTCTTC.